This T cell receptor beta chain was recovered during a study of CD8 T cells in Susac syndrome. cDNA came from roughly 0.47 to 1 ug RNA primed by random hexamers. Via MiXCR, TCRdb re-called the immunoSEQ multiplex PCR reads, giving one row per CDR3 protein. The data show roughly 180,000 distinct CDR3 sequences, about 93% seen once. CDR1 and CDR2 from the germline V gene are MNHEY and SVGEGT. This CDR3 has 12 residues. Trimming took 6 bases from V and 6 from J; bases not matched to a gene: 3. This TCR came from a human donor in good health. Specimen: CD4+ T cells from PBMCs. The chain joins TRBV6-2 or TRBV6-3 to TRBJ1-2, with TRBD1 identical over 8 bases. CDR3 coding DNA: TGTGCCAGCAGGGCAGGGGGCCATGGCTACACCTTC. It translates to CASRAGGHGYTF.